The 27 T cell receptor beta chains listed next were all sequenced from one sample in a study of shared clonotypes between healthy human individuals. The data were produced by immunoSEQ multiplex PCR, yet TCRdb's version contains in-frame clones alone and is incomplete. The data hold some 510,000 clones, with more than 65% observed a single time. What was sequenced was PBMCs. The receptors stem from a woman aged 40 to 55 in good health. Some clones in this sample may be carry-over from other donors' samples.

The gene calls are TRBV7-6 and TRBJ2-4; 8 nucleotides line up with TRBD1. The CDR3 covers 14 residues. Germline V gene data show CDR1 as SGHVS and CDR2 as FNYEAQ. With 4 bases clipped from V and 9 bases from J, the junction kept 8 bases outside the gene matches. The chain's CDR3 is CASSSGTGYAIQYF. The CDR3 DNA reads as TGTGCCAGCAGCTCCGGGACAGGTTACGCCATTCAGTACTTC.

The J gene is TRBJ2-1, the V gene TRBV30; the match to TRBD2 covers 8 bases. The CDR3 contains 15 residues. Germline V CDR1 and CDR2: GTSNPN, SVGIG (reference sequence). V lost 8 bases to trimming and J lost 7 bases; unmatched junction nucleotides: 16. The CDR3 region is CAGVRNGRASNEQFF. The CDR3 region has the DNA TGTGCCGGGGTACGGAACGGGAGGGCCTCAAATGAGCAGTTCTTC.

This chain links TRBV27 with TRBJ2-5, with D unclear. The CDR3 is 14 amino acids. Germline V gene data show CDR1 as MNHEY and CDR2 as SMNVEV (reference sequence). Trimming removed 5 bases from V and 11 bases from J, with 21 bases in between. The CDR3 sequence: CASSPTTYLRQQYF. As DNA, the CDR3 is TGTGCCAGCAGTCCAACGACATATCTACGGCAGCAGTACTTC.

This chain connects TRBV19 to TRBJ2-1; D unclear. V dropped 10 bases and J dropped 5 bases, with 21 bases sitting between them. Germline V gene data show CDR1 as LNHDA and CDR2 as SQIVND (reference sequence). The CDR3 loop spans 15 amino acids. CDR3 residues: CATNPGVFAHNEQFF. CDR3 DNA: TGTGCCACCAACCCCGGCGTATTCGCCCACAATGAGCAGTTCTTC.

The V and J genes are TRBV28 and TRBJ2-3, with TRBD2 matching over 8 bases. Germline CDR1 reads MDHEN; CDR2 reads SYDVKM. The CDR3 runs to 13 residues. Trimming cost V 8 bases and J 2 bases; bases outside gene matches: 3. The CDR3: CASGTSDTDTQYF. CDR3 in DNA: TGTGCCAGCGGGACTAGTGACACAGATACGCAGTATTTT.

This clone has more than one count but fewer than ten. CDR3 sequence (DNA): TGTGCCAGCAGCACCCCCCCTAGCGGCAGAGTTCCTCCTAACTACGAGCAGTACTTC. Translation: CASSTPPSGRVPPNYEQYF. The chain is built from TRBV21-1 and TRBJ2-7; the table's D call, TRBD2, was not checked against the DNA. TRBV21-1 counts as a pseudogene. There are 19 residues in the CDR3.

The chain carries TRBV29-1 and TRBJ2-5, with 10 bases lining up with TRBD2. After removal of 8 bases from V and 5 bases from J, the junction contained 8 bases not matched to a gene. The CDR3 consists of 13 residues. Per germline, CDR1 SQVTM and CDR2 ANQGSEA. For the CDR3, the DNA is TGCAGCTTTCTAGCGGGAGTTACGGAGACCCAGTACTTC. This translates into CSFLAGVTETQYF.

This clone has a count of ten or more. This sequence joins TRBV6-6 and TRBJ1-1; 9 nucleotides align to TRBD1. Germline trimming cut 0 bases from V and 4 bases from J; bases unmatched to any gene: 0. This CDR3 region has 14 residues. CDR1 is MNHNY and CDR2 is SVGAGI in the germline V gene (reference sequence). CDR3 protein: CASSYSTGGTEAFF. The CDR3 bases are TGTGCCAGCAGTTACTCGACAGGGGGCACTGAAGCTTTCTTT.

V usage is TRBV28 and J usage is TRBJ2-3; 7 positions match TRBD2. After removal of 5 bases from V and 6 bases from J, the junction contained 5 bases not matched to a gene. Germline V gene sequence: CDR1 MDHEN, CDR2 SYDVKM. The CDR3 runs 13 residues. CDR3 sequence reads: CASSRLARDTQYF. The CDR3 region has the DNA TGTGCCAGCAGTCGACTAGCACGCGATACGCAGTATTTT.

V is TRBV9 and J is TRBJ2-1, with TRBD2 matching over 9 bases. The V gene's germline CDR1 is SGDLS and CDR2 YYNGEE. The CDR3 has 16 amino acids. With V trimmed by 0 bases and J by 8 bases, 9 bases remained unmatched. The CDR3 sequence is CASSVAVSGSIYEQFF. CDR3 nucleotides: TGTGCCAGCAGCGTAGCTGTTAGCGGGAGTATTTATGAGCAGTTCTTC.

The chain carries TRBV5-6 and TRBJ2-3; 12 positions match TRBD1. Per the germline V gene, CDR1 is SGHDT and CDR2 is YYEEEE. The length of the CDR3 is 16 residues. CDR3 sequence: CASGAGTGGSTDTQYF. DNA of the CDR3: TGTGCGAGCGGGGCCGGGACAGGGGGCAGTACAGATACGCAGTATTTT.

The chain recombines TRBV6-1 with TRBJ2-7; TRBD1 agrees at 9 bases. Germline CDR1 is MNHNS and CDR2 is SASEGT. The CDR3 is made up of 15 amino acids. V shed 2 bases, J shed 0 bases, and the junction held 2 bases outside the gene matches. The CDR3 nucleotides read TGTGCCAGCAGTGAACCGGGACAGGGCTCCTACGAGCAGTACTTC. It is translated as CASSEPGQGSYEQYF.

A note on this clone: This same CDR3 is encoded by further DNA sequences in the sample. The chain has TRBV7-2 and TRBJ1-2, with a tentative D call TRBD1 (5 bases). Germline CDR1 SGHTA, CDR2 FQGNSA. The V and J ends lost 1 base and 2 bases respectively, with 11 bases between them. CDR3 length: 15 residues. The CDR3 nucleotides are TGTGCCAGCAGCTTAGATCGAGGGGCAAACTATGGCTACACCTTC. This translates into CASSLDRGANYGYTF.

This chain joins TRBV28 and TRBJ1-6, with 7 bases fitting TRBD1. Trimming removed 4 bases from V and 10 bases from J; junction bases left unmatched: 13. The germline CDR1 and CDR2 sequences are MDHEN and SYDVKM. The CDR3 covers 16 residues. The CDR3 region is CASSSEKTGRRSPLHF. The CDR3 DNA follows: TGTGCCAGCAGTTCCGAAAAGACAGGGCGTAGGTCACCCCTCCACTTT.

The chain combines TRBV7-3 with TRBJ1-1; D is uncertain. The germline gives CDR1 SGHTA, CDR2 FQGTGA. This CDR3 is 13 amino acids long. Trimming removed 5 bases from V and 1 base from J, with 8 bases in between. The CDR3, as DNA: TGTGCCAGCAGCGTGACACCGAACACTGAAGCTTTCTTT. Translating it yields CASSVTPNTEAFF.

This clone was seen a few times. This CDR3 is CASSMDRFAEAFF. The CDR3 nucleotides are TGTGCCAGCAGCATGGACAGATTCGCTGAAGCTTTCTTT. The rearrangement links TRBV7-3 to TRBJ1-1; tentative D call: TRBD1 (6 bases). CDR3 length: 13 residues. Trimming shortened V by 5 bases and J by 6 bases, and 13 bases separated the two germline ends. Germline lookup yields CDR1 SGHTA and CDR2 FQGTGA.

This clone was recorded only once. The chain has TRBV11-2 and TRBJ2-5; D possibly corresponds to TRBD1 (6 bases). This CDR3 is 13 amino acids long. V lost 4 bases and J lost 3, with 9 bases in between. In germline, CDR1 is SGHAT, CDR2 FQNNGV. Written as DNA, the CDR3 is TGTGCCAGCAGCTCGGACAGAAAAGAGACCCAGTACTTC. Encoded protein: CASSSDRKETQYF.

V and J are TRBV2 and TRBJ2-6, with D perhaps assigned TRBD1 or TRBD2 (6 bases each). Germline-derived CDR1 and CDR2 are SNHLY and FYNNEI. V lost 4 bases to trimming and J lost 2 bases, with 9 bases between them. The CDR3 has 15 residues. The CDR3 DNA is TGTGCCAGCAGTGTGGGGGGCGCTGGGGCCAACGTCCTGACTTTC. Protein sequence: CASSVGGAGANVLTF.

V is TRBV29-1 and J is TRBJ2-5; D is ambiguous. Germline V CDR1 and CDR2: SQVTM, ANQGSEA. The CDR3 runs 11 residues. V was clipped by 4 bases and J by 2 bases, with 5 bases between them. The CDR3 reads CSVGKQETQYF. CDR3 in DNA: TGCAGCGTTGGAAAACAAGAGACCCAGTACTTC.

CDR3 sequence (DNA): TGTGCCAGCAGATCAGGGGTTAACTATGGCTACACCTTC. It translates to CASRSGVNYGYTF. The chain has TRBV28 and TRBJ1-2, with D perhaps matching TRBD1 (6 bases). V lost 6 bases, J lost 1 base, and 9 bases lay in between. The CDR3 has 13 residues. Germline V gene lookup returns CDR1 MDHEN and CDR2 SYDVKM.

This chain links TRBV19 with TRBJ1-2; possible D gene TRBD1, 5 bases. From germline, CDR1 is LNHDA and CDR2 SQIVND (reference sequence). The CDR3 extends over 13 amino acids. Here the CDR3 reads CATTRQFDYGYTF. The DNA of the CDR3 is TGTGCGACCACCCGACAGTTCGACTATGGCTACACCTTC.

This chain joins TRBV14 and TRBJ2-1; D might be TRBD1 (6 bases). V lost 0 bases to trimming and J lost 4 bases, with 13 bases between them. Germline CDR1 is SGHDN and CDR2 is FVKESK. This CDR3 is built from 16 residues. The CDR3 spells CASSQDWGREYNEQFF. As DNA, the CDR3 is TGTGCCAGCAGCCAAGATTGGGGGCGCGAATACAATGAGCAGTTCTTC.

The chain carries TRBV7-3 and TRBJ2-5; 7 nucleotides agree with TRBD1. CDR3 length: 17 residues. CDR1 is SGHTA and CDR2 is FQGTGA in the germline V gene. Trimming cost V 5 bases and J 4 bases; bases outside gene matches: 16. CDR3 amino acids: CASSRNGRGTAPETQYF. The CDR3 DNA follows: TGTGCCAGCAGCCGTAATGGCCGAGGGACAGCCCCAGAGACCCAGTACTTC.

This clone showed up just once. The chain joins TRBV2 to TRBJ2-4; D is uncertain. CDR3 length: 13 residues. Germline V gives CDR1 SNHLY, CDR2 FYNNEI. The V end was cut by 7 bases, the J end by 5 bases, with 12 bases between. CDR3 region: CASIVGDQNIQYF. Here the CDR3 DNA reads TGTGCCAGCATTGTGGGCGACCAAAACATTCAGTACTTC.

This sequence joins TRBV2 and TRBJ2-7; D is undetermined. The CDR3 length is 12 residues. The ends were cut back, 4 bases at V and 3 bases at J, with 7 bases in the middle. Germline V lookup: CDR1 SNHLY, CDR2 FYNNEI. In DNA, the CDR3 is TGTGCCAGCAGTGGCTATCACTACGAGCAGTACTTC. Translation gives CASSGYHYEQYF.

This sequence joins TRBV4-2 and TRBJ1-1; D call uncertain. This CDR3 is 15 amino acids long. Trimming removed 0 bases at V and 3 bases at J, with 11 bases between. The V gene's germline CDR1 is LGHNA and CDR2 YNFKEQ. The DNA of the CDR3 is TGTGCCAGCAGCCAAGAAGGCAGCCTCGACACTGAAGCTTTCTTT. This encodes CASSQEGSLDTEAFF.

The V call is TRBV7-9, the J call TRBJ2-7; TRBD1 might be the D (6 bases). Trimming left V 5 bases short and J 6 bases short, with 14 bases between. Germline lookup yields CDR1 SEHNR and CDR2 FQNEAQ (reference sequence). CDR3 size: 13 residues. The CDR3: CASSPTGWSEQYF. The CDR3 DNA follows: TGTGCCAGCAGCCCAACAGGGTGGAGCGAGCAGTACTTC.